What follows are 2 T cell receptor beta chains derived from one specimen sequenced in a study of CD8 T cells in Susac syndrome. Reverse transcription of roughly 0.45 to 1 ug RNA was carried out with random hexamers. TCRdb called the immunoSEQ multiplex PCR reads again in MiXCR, with one record for every CDR3 protein. Among about 69,000 distinct CDR3 sequences, around 95% were seen once, and the ten largest hold 0.2% to 0.25%. The sequenced sample consisted of CD8+ T cells from PBMCs. The receptor source for this set is a human donor in good health.

This chain uses TRBV9 with TRBJ2-7; D call uncertain. The CDR3 sequence is 13 residues long. Germline V gene sequence: CDR1 SGDLS, CDR2 YYNGEE. Trimming removed 3 bases at V and 6 bases at J, with 13 bases between. This CDR3 reads CASSAEGWSEQYF. DNA for the CDR3: TGTGCCAGCAGCGCGGAAGGGTGGAGCGAGCAGTACTTC.

V and J are TRBV7-2 and TRBJ2-7; 7 nucleotides line up with TRBD1. Germline CDR1 is SGHTA and CDR2 is FQGNSA. The CDR3 loop spans 17 amino acids. The junction had 16 bases not matched to a gene; V was cut back by 1 base and J by 7 bases. The CDR3 spells CASSLGPPGTALKEQYV. As DNA, the CDR3 is TGTGCCAGCAGCTTAGGGCCTCCCGGGACAGCGCTTAAAGAGCAGTACGTC.